This TCR beta chain was obtained from a study of follicular helper T cells after annual influenza vaccination. Study in general: Some donors were sampled over the 2013-2014, 2014-2015 and 2015-2016 vaccinations. Points from the study as a whole: ICOS-CD38- cTfh most often held earlier Day 7 ICOS+CD38+ clones. Successive annual vaccinations recalled a recurrent oligoclonal ICOS+CD38+ cTfh response with influenza-specific clonotypes.

This table comes from immunoSEQ multiplex PCR, and its TCRdb copy is limited to in-frame clones, with some not included. The repertoire holds over a thousand clones, roughly 84% seen once, with 2% to 2.5% in the top ten. Trimming stripped 3 bases from V and 0 bases from J, with 2 bases between. Germline-derived CDR1 and CDR2 are KGHSH and LQKENI. This CDR3 has 13 residues. Details on this clone: The antigen remains unidentified.

Indicated time point: 2015-2016 season, pre-vaccination. The input for sequencing was CXCR5+ CD38+ circulating T follicular helper cells from blood, taken on the day of influenza vaccination. Indicated subset: circulating Tfh, non-naive CD4+CXCR5+PD-1+ (ICOS+CD38+ or ICOS-CD38-). This clonotype was sampled from an adult who received the influenza vaccine. V and J are TRBV18 and TRBJ2-2; D unclear. CDR3 residues: CASSPPNTGELFF. The DNA of the CDR3 is TGTGCCAGCTCACCCCCGAACACCGGGGAGCTGTTTTTT.